This T cell receptor beta chain was documented in a study of OX40 agonist ivuxolimab in advanced cancers. In the study overall: Ivuxolimab doses were 0.01, 0.1, 0.3, 1.5, 3 or 10 mg/kg every 2 weeks. Allowance was made for prior anti-PD-1, anti-PD-L1 or anti-CTLA-4 therapy, and 40% to 45% had some. Study-wide findings and caveats: Some of the lowest clonal expansion was seen in partial responders at 0.1-3.0 mg/kg.

The length of the CDR3 is 15 residues. CDR1 is MDHEN and CDR2 is SYDVKM in the germline V gene. With 5 bases removed from V and 3 bases from J, the gap between germline ends came to 16 bases. Prior autoimmune disease or systemic immunosuppression barred patients. Some clones are missing from TCRdb's copy, which holds only in-frame ones; the method was immunoSEQ multiplex PCR. The sample contains some 70,000 clones, around 90% of which appear only once. Concerning this clone: Its antigen remains unknown.

This TCR was recovered from an adult with an advanced solid tumor such as melanoma, head and neck, liver or kidney cancer. The sequenced sample was CD4+ or CD8+ T cells sorted from blood, obtained in a trial of the OX40 agonist ivuxolimab. The chain couples TRBV28 to TRBJ1-2; no reliable D call. The chain's CDR3 is CASSPSHRMDYGYTF. For the CDR3, the DNA is TGTGCCAGCAGTCCTAGCCACCGCATGGACTATGGCTACACCTTC.